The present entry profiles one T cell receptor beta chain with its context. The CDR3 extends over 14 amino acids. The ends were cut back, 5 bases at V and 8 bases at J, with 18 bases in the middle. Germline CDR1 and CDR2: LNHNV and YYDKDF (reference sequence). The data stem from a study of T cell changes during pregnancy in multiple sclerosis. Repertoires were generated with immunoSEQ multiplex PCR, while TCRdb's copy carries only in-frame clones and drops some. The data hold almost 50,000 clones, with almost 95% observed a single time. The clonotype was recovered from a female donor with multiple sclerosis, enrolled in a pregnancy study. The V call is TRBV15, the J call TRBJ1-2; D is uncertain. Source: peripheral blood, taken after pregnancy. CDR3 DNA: TGTGCCACCAGCCGAACCACGGAGGTCCGGGGCTACACCTTC. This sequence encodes CATSRTTEVRGYTF.